This TCR beta chain was identified in a study of T cell clonality in common variable immunodeficiency. Points from the study as a whole: Common variable immunodeficiency TCR beta sequences reportedly had fewer deletions and N-nucleotide insertions.

Trimming at V came to 3 bases and at J to 9 bases, leaving 10 bases not matched to a gene. CDR1 SGHTA and CDR2 FQGNSA come from the germline V gene. The CDR3 runs to 15 residues. Patients had low serum IgG, IgA and/or IgM and specific antibody deficiency. Control and CVID samples contributed equal amounts of genomic DNA. Sequenced by immunoSEQ multiplex PCR; TCRdb stores in-frame clones only, minus some. The sample is made up of 25,000 to 30,000 clones, none counted only once. Note on this clone: What it binds is unknown. The read is 3 residues too short to cover the CDR3 end, so that end is filled in from the germline J gene.

The V gene is TRBV7-2, the J gene TRBJ2-1, with 8 nucleotides matching TRBD2. This receptor was taken from a human donor with common variable immunodeficiency. Material: peripheral blood mononuclear cells. The CDR3 here is CASSFGPAGVIEQFF. Partial CDR3 DNA: TGTGCCAGCAGCTTCGGGCCAGCGGGAGTCATTGAG.